These 6 T cell receptor beta chains share one sample of origin, sequenced in a study of vaccination effects on CD4 cells after COVID-19. Profiling relied on immunoSEQ multiplex PCR, and the TCRdb table lists in-frame clones only, not all of them. This table holds more than 40,000 clones, roughly 76% found once. ViraFEST used viral peptide pools to expand antigen-specific CD4+ T cells before sequencing. Cultured cells yielded isolated CD4+ T cells after approximately nine days. Neither prior SARS-CoV-2 infection nor positive nucleocapsid antibodies were present in the vaccine recipients. Antigens of these TCRs are unknown. The sample here was CD4+ T cells from PBMCs cultured with HCoV-OC43 spike peptides, taken before COVID-19 vaccination. Subset indicated: HCoV-OC43 spike overlapping peptide pool stimulation. These receptors were obtained from a human donor who received a COVID-19 vaccine.

The chain couples TRBV9 to TRBJ1-2, with TRBD1 matching 8 bases. Germline V gene sequence: CDR1 SGDLS, CDR2 YYNGEE. V trimming: 4 bases; J trimming: 7 bases; junction bases outside the gene matches: 12. The CDR3 is made up of 15 amino acids. The CDR3 sequence is CASSPRGQGASGYTF. The CDR3 DNA sequence: TGTGCCAGCAGCCCCAGAGGGCAGGGGGCGTCTGGCTACACCTTC.

This clone was picked up a small number of times. V gene TRBV5-4 combines with J gene TRBJ2-2; 8 nucleotides agree with TRBD1. The CDR3 loop spans 16 amino acids. The ends lost 4 bases at V and 3 bases at J; junction bases unmatched: 8. Germline V CDR1 and CDR2: SGHNT, YYREEE (reference sequence). The CDR3 here is CASSGRTGQYTGELFF. The CDR3, as DNA: TGTGCCAGCAGCGGCCGGACAGGGCAGTACACCGGGGAGCTGTTTTTT.

This clone occurred a few times. The genes are TRBV5-4 and TRBJ2-5; a possible D gene is TRBD1 (6 bases). The CDR3 spans 15 residues. Trimming took 3 bases from V and 0 from J, leaving 12 bases between them. Germline V lookup: CDR1 SGHNT, CDR2 YYREEE (reference sequence). CDR3 DNA: TGTGCCAGCAGCTGGGACACGGGATACCAAGAGACCCAGTACTTC. Translating it yields CASSWDTGYQETQYF.

Here the CDR3 reads CASSLEGPYSTDTQYF. CDR3 nucleotides: TGCGCCAGCAGCTTGGAGGGGCCTTACAGCACAGATACGCAGTATTTT. V usage is TRBV5-1 and J usage is TRBJ2-3, with D perhaps TRBD1 (5 bases). V was shortened by 0 bases and J by 0 bases, with 11 bases between the two germline ends. This CDR3 is 16 amino acids long. Germline V gives CDR1 SGHRS, CDR2 YFSETQ. The full variable domain, its missing parts supplied by reference TRBV5-1 and TRBJ2-3, is KAGVTQTPRYLIKTRGQQVTLSCSPISGHRSVSWYQQTPGQGLQFLFEYFSETQRNKGNFPGRFSGRQFSNSRSEMNVSTLELGDSALYLCASSLEGPYSTDTQYFGPGTRLTVL.

This rearrangement joins TRBV5-4 to TRBJ1-1; a possible D gene is TRBD1 (6 bases). The V and J ends lost 1 base and 0 bases respectively, with 10 bases between them. This CDR3 region has 15 residues. Per germline, CDR1 SGHNT and CDR2 YYREEE (reference sequence). CDR3 sequence: CASSLRGDMNTEAFF. The CDR3 region has the DNA TGTGCCAGCAGCTTGAGGGGGGACATGAACACTGAAGCTTTCTTT.

The rearrangement joins TRBV7-2 to TRBJ1-2; D gene uncertain. Germline lookup yields CDR1 SGHTA and CDR2 FQGNSA. There are 12 residues in the CDR3. V was pared by 6 bases and J by 0 bases, with 5 bases between. The DNA for the CDR3 is TGTGCCAGCAGGGGAGCTAACTATGGCTACACCTTC. Its translation is CASRGANYGYTF.